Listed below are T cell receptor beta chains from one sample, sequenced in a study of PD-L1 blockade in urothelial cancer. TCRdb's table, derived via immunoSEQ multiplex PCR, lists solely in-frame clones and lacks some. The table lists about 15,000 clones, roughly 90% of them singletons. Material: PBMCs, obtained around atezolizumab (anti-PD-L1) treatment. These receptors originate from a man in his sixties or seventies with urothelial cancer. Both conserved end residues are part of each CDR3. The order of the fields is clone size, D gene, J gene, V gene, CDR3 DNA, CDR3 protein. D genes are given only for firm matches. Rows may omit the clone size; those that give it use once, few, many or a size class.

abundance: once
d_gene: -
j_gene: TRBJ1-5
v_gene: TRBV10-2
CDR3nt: TGCGCCAGCAGTGAGTCGACAGGCAATCAGCCCCAGCATTTT
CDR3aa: CASSESTGNQPQHF

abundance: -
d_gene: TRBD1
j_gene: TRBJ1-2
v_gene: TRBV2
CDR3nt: TGTGCCAGCACCGGGAGGGACAGGGTATTATATGGCTACACCTTC
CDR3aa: CASTGRDRVLYGYTF

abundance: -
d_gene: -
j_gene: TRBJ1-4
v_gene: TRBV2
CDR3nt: TGTGCCAGCAGTTCCCCCCCCGGAGGGGTGTTTTTT
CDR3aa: CASSSPPGGVFF

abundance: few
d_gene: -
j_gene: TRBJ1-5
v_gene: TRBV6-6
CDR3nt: TGTGCCAGCAGCTTTGACAATAAAAGCAATCAGCCCCAGCATTTT
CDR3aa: CASSFDNKSNQPQHF

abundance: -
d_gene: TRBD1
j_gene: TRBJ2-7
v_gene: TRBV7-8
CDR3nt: TGTGCCAGCAGCTCCCGGGACAGGGGGCTGTACGAGCAGTACTTC
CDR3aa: CASSSRDRGLYEQYF

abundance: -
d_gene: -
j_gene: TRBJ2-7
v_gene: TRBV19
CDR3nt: TGTGCCAGTAGTCTCGGCCGGAGCTCCTACGAGCAGTACTTC
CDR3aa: CASSLGRSSYEQYF

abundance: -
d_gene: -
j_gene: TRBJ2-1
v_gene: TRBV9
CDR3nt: TGTGCCAGCAGCCCCCTAAGGGGCTACAATGAGCAGTTCTTC
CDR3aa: CASSPLRGYNEQFF

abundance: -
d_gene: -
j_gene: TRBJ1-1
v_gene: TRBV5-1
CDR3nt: TGCGCCAGCAGCTTGGCCTCTGCCAGGGGAGGGACTGAAGCTTTCTTT
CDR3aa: CASSLASARGGTEAFF

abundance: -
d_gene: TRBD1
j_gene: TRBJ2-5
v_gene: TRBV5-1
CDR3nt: TGCGCCAGCAGCTCGGGACAGGTCCAAGAGACCCAGTACTTC
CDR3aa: CASSSGQVQETQYF

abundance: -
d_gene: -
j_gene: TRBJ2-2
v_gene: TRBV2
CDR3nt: TGTGCCAGCAACGGGGGGCCTAATACCGGGGAGCTGTTTTTT
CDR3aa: CASNGGPNTGELFF

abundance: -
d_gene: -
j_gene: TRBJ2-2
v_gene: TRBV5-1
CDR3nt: TGCGCCAGCAGCGCCTGGGAGACCGGGGAGCTGTTTTTT
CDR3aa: CASSAWETGELFF

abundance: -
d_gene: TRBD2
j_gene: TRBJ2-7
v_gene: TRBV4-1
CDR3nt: TGCGCCAGCAGCCAAGGACTAGCGGGGGGCTACGAGCAGTACTTC
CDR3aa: CASSQGLAGGYEQYF

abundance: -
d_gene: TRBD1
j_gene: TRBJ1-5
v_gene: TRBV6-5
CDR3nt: TGTGCCAGCAAGCCGGGACAGAGGCGTCAGCCCCAGCATTTT
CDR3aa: CASKPGQRRQPQHF

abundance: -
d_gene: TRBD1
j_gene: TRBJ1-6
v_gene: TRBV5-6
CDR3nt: TGTGCCAGCACTAGGTTCCGGGGACAGAAAGGAGGGGGCCTCCACTTT
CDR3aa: CASTRFRGQKGGGLHF

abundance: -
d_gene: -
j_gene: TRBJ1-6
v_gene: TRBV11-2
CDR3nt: TGTGCCAGCAGCTCCTCAGGACAGATCGCCTCACCCCTCCACTTT
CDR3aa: CASSSSGQIASPLHF

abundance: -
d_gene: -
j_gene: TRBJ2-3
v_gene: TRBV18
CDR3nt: TGTGCCAGCTCACCCGGGGGAGGTTCAGATACGCAGTATTTT
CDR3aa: CASSPGGGSDTQYF

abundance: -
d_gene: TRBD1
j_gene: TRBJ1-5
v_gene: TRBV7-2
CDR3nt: TGTGCCAGCAGCCGTGGACAGGGCAATCAGCCCCAGCATTTT
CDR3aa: CASSRGQGNQPQHF

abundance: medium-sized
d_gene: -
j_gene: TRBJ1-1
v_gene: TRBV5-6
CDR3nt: TGTGCCAGCAGCCCGCGGGGTGTCACTGAAGCTTTCTTT
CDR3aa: CASSPRGVTEAFF

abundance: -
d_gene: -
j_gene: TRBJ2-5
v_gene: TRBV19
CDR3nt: TGTGCCAGTAGTTCCTCATTTAGAGAGACCCAGTACTTC
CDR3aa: CASSSSFRETQYF

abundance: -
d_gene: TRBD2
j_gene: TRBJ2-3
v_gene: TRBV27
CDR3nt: TGTGCCAGCAGTCCCCTCCTTAGCGGGGGGCTTGGCACAGATACGCAGTATTTT
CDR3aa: CASSPLLSGGLGTDTQYF

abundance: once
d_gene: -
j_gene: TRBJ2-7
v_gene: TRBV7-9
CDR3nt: TGTGCCACCTGGTCCCAGGACGAGCAGTACTTC
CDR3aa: CATWSQDEQYF

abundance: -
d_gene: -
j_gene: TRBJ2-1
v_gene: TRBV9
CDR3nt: TGTGCCAGCAGCCCAACCGAGCGCAAAAATAGCAATGAGCAGTTCTTC
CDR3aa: CASSPTERKNSNEQFF

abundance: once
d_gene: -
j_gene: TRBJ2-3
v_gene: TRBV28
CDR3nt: TGTGCCAGCAGTTTAGCGGATTCCACAGATACGCAGTATTTT
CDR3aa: CASSLADSTDTQYF

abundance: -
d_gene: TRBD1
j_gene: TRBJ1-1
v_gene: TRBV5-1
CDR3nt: TGCGCCAGCAGCCCACAAGGACAGGGTTTGAACACTGAAGCTTTCTTT
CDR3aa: CASSPQGQGLNTEAFF

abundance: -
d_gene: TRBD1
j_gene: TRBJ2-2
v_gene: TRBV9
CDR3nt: TGTGCCAGCAGCGTCAGGACAGGGTTAGGCGGGGAGCTGTTTTTT
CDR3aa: CASSVRTGLGGELFF

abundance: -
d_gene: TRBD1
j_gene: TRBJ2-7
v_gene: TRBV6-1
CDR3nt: TGTGCCAGCAGTGAAAGGACAGGGGCTTCCGAGCAGTACTTC
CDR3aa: CASSERTGASEQYF

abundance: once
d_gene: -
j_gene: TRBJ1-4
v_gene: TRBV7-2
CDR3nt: TGTGCCAGCAGCTCAGTTGCAACTAATGAAAAACTGTTTTTT
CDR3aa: CASSSVATNEKLFF

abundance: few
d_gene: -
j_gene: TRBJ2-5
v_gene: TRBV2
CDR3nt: TGTGCCAGCAGTCAGGGGTCGCGCAGGAGGGAGACCCAGTACTTC
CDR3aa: CASSQGSRRRETQYF

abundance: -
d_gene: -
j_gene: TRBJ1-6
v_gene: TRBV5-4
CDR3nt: TGTGCCAGCAGCTTTACCCCCGGGAGCTCTAATTCACCCCTCCACTTT
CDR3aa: CASSFTPGSSNSPLHF

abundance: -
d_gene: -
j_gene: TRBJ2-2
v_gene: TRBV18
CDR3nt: TGTGCCAGCTCACCACCCTATGCGGGGTTTACCGCGGGGGAGCTGTTTTTT
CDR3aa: CASSPPYAGFTAGELFF

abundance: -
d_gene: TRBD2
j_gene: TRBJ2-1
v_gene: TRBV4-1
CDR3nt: TGCGCCAGCAGCCAAGTTTCAGGGACTAGCGGGGGCTCCTACAATGAGCAGTTCTTC
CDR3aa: CASSQVSGTSGGSYNEQFF

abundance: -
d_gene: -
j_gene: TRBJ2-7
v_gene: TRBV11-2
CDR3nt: TGTGCCAGCACCACCGCAGCGGACGAGCAGTACTTC
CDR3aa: CASTTAADEQYF

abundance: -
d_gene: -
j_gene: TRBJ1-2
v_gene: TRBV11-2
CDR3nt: TGTGCCAGCAGCGCCCCGGCAAAAGGGGCTAACTATGGCTACACCTTC
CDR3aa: CASSAPAKGANYGYTF

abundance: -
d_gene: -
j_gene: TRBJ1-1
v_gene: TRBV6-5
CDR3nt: TGTGCCACCCAATCGGGAGGGACCGGTTTGGCTGAAGCTTTCTTT
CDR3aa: CATQSGGTGLAEAFF

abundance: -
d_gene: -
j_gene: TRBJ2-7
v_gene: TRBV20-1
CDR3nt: TGCAGTGCAATTGTACAATACGAGCAGTACTTC
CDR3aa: CSAIVQYEQYF

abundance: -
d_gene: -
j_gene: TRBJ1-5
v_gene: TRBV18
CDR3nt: TGTGCCAGCTCATCTGGAGAAAATCAGCCCCAGCATTTT
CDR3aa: CASSSGENQPQHF

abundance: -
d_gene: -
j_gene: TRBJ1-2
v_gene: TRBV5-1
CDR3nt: TGCGCCAGCAGCCAGACAGCTAACTATGGCTACACCTTC
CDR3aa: CASSQTANYGYTF